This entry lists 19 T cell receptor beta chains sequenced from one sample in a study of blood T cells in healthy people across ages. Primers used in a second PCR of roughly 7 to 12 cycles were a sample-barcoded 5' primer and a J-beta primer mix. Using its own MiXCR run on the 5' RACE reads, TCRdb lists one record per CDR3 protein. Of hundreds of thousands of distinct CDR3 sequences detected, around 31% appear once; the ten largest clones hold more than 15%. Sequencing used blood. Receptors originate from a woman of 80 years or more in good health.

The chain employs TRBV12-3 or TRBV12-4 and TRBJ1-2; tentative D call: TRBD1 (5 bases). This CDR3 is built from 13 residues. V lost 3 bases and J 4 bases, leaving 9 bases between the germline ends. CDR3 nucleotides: TGTGCCAGCAGTTTCCGGGGCTTCTATGGCTACACCTTC. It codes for CASSFRGFYGYTF.

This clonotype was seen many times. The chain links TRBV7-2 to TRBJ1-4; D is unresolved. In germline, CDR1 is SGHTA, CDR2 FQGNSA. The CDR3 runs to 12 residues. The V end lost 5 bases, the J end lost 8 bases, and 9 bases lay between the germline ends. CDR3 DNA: TGTGCCAGCAGCAATAACGTCGAAAAACTGTTTTTT. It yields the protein CASSNNVEKLFF.

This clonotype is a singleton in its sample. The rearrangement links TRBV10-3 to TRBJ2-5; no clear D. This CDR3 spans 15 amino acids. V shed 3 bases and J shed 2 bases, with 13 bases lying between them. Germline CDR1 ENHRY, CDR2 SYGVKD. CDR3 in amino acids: CAISEGNNKQETQYF. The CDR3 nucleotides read TGTGCCATCAGTGAAGGGAATAACAAACAAGAGACCCAGTACTTC.

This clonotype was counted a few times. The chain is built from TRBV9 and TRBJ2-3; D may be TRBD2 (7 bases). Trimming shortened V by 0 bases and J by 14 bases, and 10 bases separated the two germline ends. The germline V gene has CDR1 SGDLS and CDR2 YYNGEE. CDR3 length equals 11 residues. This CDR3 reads CASSVDGGLYF. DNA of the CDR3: TGTGCCAGCAGCGTAGACGGGGGGCTGTATTTT. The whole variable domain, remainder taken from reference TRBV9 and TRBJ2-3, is DSGVTQTPKHLITATGQRVTLRCSPRSGDLSVYWYQQSLDQGLQFLIQYYNGEERAKGNILERFSAQQFPDLHSELNLSSLELGDSALYFCASSVDGGLYFGPGTRLTVL.

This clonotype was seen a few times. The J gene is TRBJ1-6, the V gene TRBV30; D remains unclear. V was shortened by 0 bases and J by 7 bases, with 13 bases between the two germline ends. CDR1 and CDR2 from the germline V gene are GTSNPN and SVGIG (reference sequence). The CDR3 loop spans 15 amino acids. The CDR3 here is CAWSVDGSLNSPLHF. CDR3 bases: TGTGCCTGGAGTGTAGATGGCTCACTCAATTCACCCCTCCACTTT.

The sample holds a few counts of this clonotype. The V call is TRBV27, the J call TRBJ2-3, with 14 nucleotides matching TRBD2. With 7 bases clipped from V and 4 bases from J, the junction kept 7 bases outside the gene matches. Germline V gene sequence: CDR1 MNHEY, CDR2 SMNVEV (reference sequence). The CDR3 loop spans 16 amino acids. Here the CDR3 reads CASNARLAGGADTQYF. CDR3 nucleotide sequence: TGTGCCAGCAACGCTCGACTAGCGGGGGGGGCAGATACGCAGTATTTT.

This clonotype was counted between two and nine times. CDR3 in amino acids: CASSVTGDPGYEQYF. DNA of the CDR3: TGTGCCAGTAGCGTGACGGGGGACCCCGGGTACGAGCAGTACTTC. The chain links TRBV19 to TRBJ2-7, with D maybe TRBD2 (6 bases). The CDR3 has 15 amino acids. Trimming left V 6 bases short and J 4 bases short, with 19 bases between. Germline CDR1 reads LNHDA; CDR2 reads SQIVND (reference sequence). The full variable domain, rest sourced from reference TRBV19 and TRBJ2-7, is DGGITQSPKYLFRKEGQNVTLSCEQNLNHDAMYWYRQDPGQGLRLIYYSQIVNDFQKGDIAEGYSVSREKKESFPLTVTSAQKNPTAFYLCASSVTGDPGYEQYFGPGTRLTVT.

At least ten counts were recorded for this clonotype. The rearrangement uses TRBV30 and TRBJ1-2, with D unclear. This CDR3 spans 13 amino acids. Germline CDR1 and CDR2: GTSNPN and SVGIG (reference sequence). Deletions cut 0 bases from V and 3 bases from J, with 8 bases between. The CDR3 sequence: CAWSVGQDYGYTF. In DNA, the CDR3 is TGTGCCTGGAGTGTAGGGCAGGACTATGGCTACACCTTC.

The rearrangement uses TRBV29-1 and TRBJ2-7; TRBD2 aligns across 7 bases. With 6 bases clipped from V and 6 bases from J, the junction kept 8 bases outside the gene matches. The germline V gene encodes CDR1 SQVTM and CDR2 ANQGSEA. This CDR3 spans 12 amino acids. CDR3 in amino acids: CSVGGNGREQYF. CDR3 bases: TGCAGCGTCGGGGGGAATGGACGCGAGCAGTACTTC.

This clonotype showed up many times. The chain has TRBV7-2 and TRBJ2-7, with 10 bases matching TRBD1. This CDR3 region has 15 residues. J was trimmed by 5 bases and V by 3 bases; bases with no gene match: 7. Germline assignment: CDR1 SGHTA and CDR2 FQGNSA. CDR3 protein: CASSFLTGGRDEQYF. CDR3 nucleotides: TGTGCCAGCAGCTTCCTGACAGGGGGCAGGGACGAGCAGTACTTC.

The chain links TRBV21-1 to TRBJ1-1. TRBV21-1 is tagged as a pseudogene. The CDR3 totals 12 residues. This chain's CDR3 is CASSKERELAFF. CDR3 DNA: TGTGCCAGCAGCAAAGAAAGGGAGCTGGCTTTCTTT.

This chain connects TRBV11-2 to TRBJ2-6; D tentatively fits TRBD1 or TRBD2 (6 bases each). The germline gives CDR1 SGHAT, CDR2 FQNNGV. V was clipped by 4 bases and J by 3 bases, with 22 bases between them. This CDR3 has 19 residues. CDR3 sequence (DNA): TGTGCCAGCAGCTCTACTTATGTGTCGGGGGCGCATGGGGCCAACGTCCTGACTTTC. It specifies CASSSTYVSGAHGANVLTF.

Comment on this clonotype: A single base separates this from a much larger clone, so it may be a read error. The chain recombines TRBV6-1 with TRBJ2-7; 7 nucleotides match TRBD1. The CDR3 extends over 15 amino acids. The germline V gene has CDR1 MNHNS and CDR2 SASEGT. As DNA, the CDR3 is TGTGCCGGCAGTGTTTTCACGGGACAGAACTACGAGCAGTACTTC. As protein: CAGSVFTGQNYEQYF.

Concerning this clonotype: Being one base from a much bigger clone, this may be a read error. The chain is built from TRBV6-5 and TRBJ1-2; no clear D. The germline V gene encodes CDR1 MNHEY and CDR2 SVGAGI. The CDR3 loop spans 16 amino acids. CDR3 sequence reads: CASSYLWSGANYGNTF. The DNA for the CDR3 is TGTGCCAGCAGTTACCTCTGGTCGGGAGCTAACTATGGCAACACCTTC.

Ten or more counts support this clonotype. For the CDR3, the DNA is TGTGCCAGCACCACGGTCCTAAACCCGGGCTACACCTTC. Its protein is CASTTVLNPGYTF. V usage is TRBV6-2 or TRBV6-3 and J usage is TRBJ1-2; D unresolved. The germline CDR1 and CDR2 sequences are MNHEY and SVGEGT. Trimming stripped 7 bases from V and 8 bases from J, with 17 bases between. This CDR3 comprises 13 residues.

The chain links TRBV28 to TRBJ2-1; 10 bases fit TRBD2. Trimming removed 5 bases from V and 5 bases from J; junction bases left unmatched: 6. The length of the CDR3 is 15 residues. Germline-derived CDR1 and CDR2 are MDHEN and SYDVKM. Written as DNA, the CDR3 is TGTGCCAGCAGTAATAGCGGGAGGAGGAACAATGAGCAGTTCTTC. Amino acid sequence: CASSNSGRRNNEQFF.

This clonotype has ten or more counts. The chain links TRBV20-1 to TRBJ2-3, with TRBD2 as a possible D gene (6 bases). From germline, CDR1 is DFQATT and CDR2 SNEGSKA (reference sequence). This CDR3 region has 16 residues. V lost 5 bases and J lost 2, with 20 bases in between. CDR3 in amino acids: CSAAVGERAITDTQYF. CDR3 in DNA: TGCAGTGCTGCCGTGGGGGAGCGGGCGATCACAGATACGCAGTATTTT.

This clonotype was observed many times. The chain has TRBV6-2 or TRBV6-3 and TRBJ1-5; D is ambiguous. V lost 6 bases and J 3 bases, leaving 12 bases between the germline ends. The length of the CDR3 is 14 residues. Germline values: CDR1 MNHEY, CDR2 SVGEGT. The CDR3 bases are TGTGCCAGCAGAGCTATCCGGGCCAATCAGCCCCAGCATTTT. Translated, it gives CASRAIRANQPQHF.

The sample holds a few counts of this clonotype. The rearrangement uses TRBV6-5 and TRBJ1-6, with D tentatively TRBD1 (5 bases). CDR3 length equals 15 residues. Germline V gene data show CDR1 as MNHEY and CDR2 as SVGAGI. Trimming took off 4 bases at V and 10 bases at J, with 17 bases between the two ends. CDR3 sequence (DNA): TGTGCCAGCAGTTCCTTAAAAGGGGAAGGATCACCCCTCCACTTT. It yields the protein CASSSLKGEGSPLHF.